The source of this TCR beta chain is a study of beta chain features in type 1 diabetes. Whole-study findings and limits: The study found moderately but significantly shorter TCRB CDR3s in all four CD4+ subsets of Type 1 diabetes patients.

A note on this clone: Its antigen remains unknown.

Every isolated RNA sample was fully reverse transcribed, so sequencing captured expressed TCRB transcripts. This table comes from immunoSEQ multiplex PCR, and its TCRdb copy is limited to in-frame clones, with some not included. This repertoire shows approximately 600,000 clones, roughly 12% found once; its top ten account for 0.095% to 0.15%. The CDR3 is made up of 14 amino acids. V lost 7 bases to trimming and J lost 5 bases, with 17 bases between them. Germline lookup yields CDR1 SQVTM and CDR2 ANQGSEA. The chain links TRBV29-1 to TRBJ2-2; D is uncertain. The TCR was taken from a man aged 25-45 years with type 1 diabetes. Sequencing was carried out using naive CD4+ T cells from blood. DNA for the CDR3: TGCAGCGCAACCGATCCCGTGGGGACCGGGGAGCTGTTTTTT. Translation: CSATDPVGTGELFF.